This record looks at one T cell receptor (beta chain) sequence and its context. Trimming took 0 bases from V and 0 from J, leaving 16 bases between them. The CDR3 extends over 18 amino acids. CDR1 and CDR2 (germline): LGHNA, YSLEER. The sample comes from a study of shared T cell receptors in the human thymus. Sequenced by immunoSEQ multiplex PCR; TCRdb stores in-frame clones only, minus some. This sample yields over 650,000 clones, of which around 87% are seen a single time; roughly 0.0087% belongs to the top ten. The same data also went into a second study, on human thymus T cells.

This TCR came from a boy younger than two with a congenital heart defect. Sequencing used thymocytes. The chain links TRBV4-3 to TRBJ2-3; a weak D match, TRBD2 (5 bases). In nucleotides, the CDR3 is TGCGCCAGCAGCCAAGACCCCTACCTAGCTACTAGCACAGATACGCAGTATTTT. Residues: CASSQDPYLATSTDTQYF.